These 5 T cell receptor beta chains were all obtained from the same sample, sequenced in a study of technical replicates of blood from a few donors (dated by TCRdb to 2016 to 2017). Library preparation employed the immunoSEQ multiplex PCR assay. TCRdb took over this immuneACCESS table, retaining in-frame rearrangements with V and J assigned. Such tables are incomplete; in checked studies, under half of the missing clones stem from an unresolved V gene, and the remainder is unexplained. Within this sample are 50,000 to 70,000 clones, with roughly 90% of them counted one time only. The leading ten clones occupy roughly 4.6% of the sample. The sequencing input was PBMCs. These receptors were collected from a human donor in good health. Some clones in this sample may be carry-over from other donors' samples.

This clone was seen a single time. The chain joins TRBV18 to TRBJ1-1, with D possibly being TRBD1 (5 bases). Germline assignment: CDR1 KGHSH and CDR2 LQKENI. This CDR3 contains 14 residues. V dropped 3 bases and J dropped 5 bases, with 13 bases sitting between them. In DNA form, the CDR3 reads TGTGCCAGCTCACCCCGCGACAGCCATACTGAAGCTTTCTTT. Protein sequence: CASSPRDSHTEAFF.

The chain is built from TRBV6-5 and TRBJ2-1; TRBD2 aligns across 9 bases. The ends lost 2 bases at V and 5 bases at J; junction bases unmatched: 4. The CDR3 runs 15 residues. The germline gives CDR1 MNHEY, CDR2 SVGAGI. CDR3 sequence reads: CASSYRLAENNEQFF. CDR3 nucleotide sequence: TGTGCCAGCAGTTACCGACTAGCGGAAAACAATGAGCAGTTCTTC.

The rearrangement links TRBV7-3 to TRBJ2-2; 9 nucleotides match TRBD1. V lost 5 bases to trimming and J lost 10 bases; unmatched junction nucleotides: 8. The length of the CDR3 is 14 residues. CDR1 and CDR2 (germline): SGHTA, FQGTGA. CDR3 sequence reads: CASSPGTGMEELFF. In DNA form, the CDR3 reads TGTGCCAGCAGCCCAGGGACAGGGATGGAGGAGCTGTTTTTT.

This clone was detected only a few times. This chain links TRBV9 with TRBJ1-2; D is perhaps TRBD1 (5 bases). Germline-derived CDR1 and CDR2 are SGDLS and YYNGEE. V was clipped by 4 bases and J by 2 bases, with 18 bases between them. The CDR3 runs to 16 residues. The chain's CDR3 is CASSLRGEGTNYGYTF. CDR3 sequence (DNA): TGTGCCAGCAGCTTACGGGGGGAGGGGACCAACTATGGCTACACCTTC. Complete variable domain (other parts from reference TRBV9 and TRBJ1-2): DSGVTQTPKHLITATGQRVTLRCSPRSGDLSVYWYQQSLDQGLQFLIQYYNGEERAKGNILERFSAQQFPDLHSELNLSSLELGDSALYFCASSLRGEGTNYGYTFGSGTRLTVV.

The rearrangement uses TRBV30 and TRBJ1-1, with 9 bases matching TRBD1. The germline gives CDR1 GTSNPN, CDR2 SVGIG (reference sequence). The CDR3 is 14 residues long. Trimming cost V 3 bases and J 5 bases; bases outside gene matches: 7. The CDR3 DNA reads as TGTGCCTGGAGCCCCCGGGACAGGGTGACTGAAGCTTTCTTT. Translation gives CAWSPRDRVTEAFF.